This TCR beta chain came from a study of shared clonotypes between healthy human individuals. Broader study findings: Rarefaction showed that sequencing of sorted subsets was incomplete (despite large depth). Clonotypes shared by all four donors outscored non-shared clonotypes in generation probability.

Comments on this clone: What it binds is not known.

The CDR3 totals 12 residues. Germline V CDR1 and CDR2: SEHNR, FQNEAQ (reference sequence). Trimming cost V 8 bases and J 2 bases, with 7 bases left between them. Data came from immunoSEQ multiplex PCR; TCRdb stores just in-frame clones and leaves some out. The sample holds around 2.5 million clones, more than 85% seen once. Sequences were obtained from naive CD4+ T cells from PBMCs. Subset defined: CD45RA+ positively selected. The chain couples TRBV7-9 to TRBJ1-5; D gene ambiguous. This sequence was found in a man between 18 and 29 years old in good health. Some clones in this sample may be carry-over from other donors' samples. CDR3 nucleotides: TGTGCCAGCGTTATGGGCAATCAGCCCCAGCATTTT. Protein product: CASVMGNQPQHF.